The 3 T cell receptor beta chains in this list originate from one sample, sequenced in a study of regulatory T cells in long-lasting Graves disease. Regarding time point: persistent/refractory GD, antithyroid drugs over 5 years with positive TRAb. PBMC-extracted RNA yielded the TCR library. Construction of TCR beta libraries relied on iRepertoire HTBI primers and on Arm-PCR targeting CDR3 regions. TCRdb processed the multiplex PCR reads anew with MiXCR; each CDR3 protein has one entry. The repertoire holds roughly 300,000 distinct CDR3 sequences, with 20% to 25% as singletons. The sequencing used peripheral blood mononuclear cells (PBMCs), collected when the disease was refractory, from a patient treated with antithyroid drugs. These receptor sequences come from a female donor with Graves disease.

There are many counts of this clonotype. This sequence joins TRBV19 and TRBJ1-6, with D perhaps TRBD1 (5 bases). Germline V gene data show CDR1 as LNHDA and CDR2 as SQIVND (reference sequence). The ends were cut back, 4 bases at V and 5 bases at J, with 9 bases in the middle. This CDR3 comprises 14 residues. The CDR3 spells CASSTRGDNSPLHF. CDR3 DNA: TGTGCCAGTAGTACAAGGGGTGATAATTCACCCCTCCACTTT.

There are a few counts of this clonotype. This rearrangement joins TRBV28 to TRBJ2-7; 12 positions agree with TRBD2. CDR3 length: 18 residues. The J segment lost 2 bases and the V segment lost 7 bases, leaving 15 bases of the junction unmatched. CDR1 and CDR2 (germline): MDHEN, SYDVKM. The CDR3 region is CASIGAAGTSGPTYEQYF. The CDR3 nucleotides are TGTGCCAGCATAGGGGCTGCGGGGACTAGCGGGCCCACCTACGAGCAGTACTTC.

This sequence joins TRBV7-9 and TRBJ2-7; 8 nucleotides line up with TRBD1. The ends lost 4 bases at V and 0 bases at J; junction bases unmatched: 17. Per germline, CDR1 SEHNR and CDR2 FQNEAQ (reference sequence). CDR3 length: 19 amino acids. As DNA, the CDR3 is TGTGCCAGCAGCTCCCTCCTAAGACAGGGGAGTTCTAACTCCTACGAGCAGTACTTC. Its translation: CASSSLLRQGSSNSYEQYF.